Given below is one TCR beta chain in context. Germline V gives CDR1 LNHDA, CDR2 SQIVND (reference sequence). CDR3 length: 13 residues. Trimming cost V 11 bases and J 0 bases, with 11 bases left between them. The sample comes from a study of control samples from healthy donors and cancer patients. The protocol was immunoSEQ multiplex PCR, while the TCRdb copy is restricted to in-frame clones and leaves out a portion. Of around 95,000 clones in the sample, over 75% were seen once. Input material: blood. The receptor comes from a woman in her forties or fifties in good health. The V gene is TRBV19, the J gene TRBJ1-5; possible D gene TRBD1, 5 bases. The CDR3 sequence is CAWRDYSNQPQHF. The CDR3 coding sequence is TGTGCCTGGAGGGACTATAGCAATCAGCCCCAGCATTTT.